This TCR beta chain was captured in a study of Ad26.COV2.S vaccination and SARS-CoV-2 variants. Treatment specified: 15 to 20 received Ad26.COV2.S at low or high dose, single or two shots; five or six received placebo; per-sample allocation not given. Collection of samples fell on day 63 after the first vaccine or placebo injection. V was trimmed by 6 bases and J by 7 bases, leaving 10 bases between them. There are 11 residues in the CDR3. Profiling relied on immunoSEQ multiplex PCR, and the TCRdb table lists in-frame clones only, not all of them. The sample shows approximately 420,000 clones, about 85% of them seen only once.

The chain employs TRBV12-3 or TRBV12-4 and TRBJ2-7; D is unresolved. This specimen consisted of peripheral blood, obtained in a trial of Ad26.COV2.S vaccine versus placebo. The sequence came from a person aged 18-65 years who received the Ad26.COV2.S COVID-19 vaccine or a placebo. The CDR3 protein is CASRVEKEQYF. CDR3 DNA sequence: TGTGCCAGCAGGGTAGAGAAAGAGCAGTACTTC.